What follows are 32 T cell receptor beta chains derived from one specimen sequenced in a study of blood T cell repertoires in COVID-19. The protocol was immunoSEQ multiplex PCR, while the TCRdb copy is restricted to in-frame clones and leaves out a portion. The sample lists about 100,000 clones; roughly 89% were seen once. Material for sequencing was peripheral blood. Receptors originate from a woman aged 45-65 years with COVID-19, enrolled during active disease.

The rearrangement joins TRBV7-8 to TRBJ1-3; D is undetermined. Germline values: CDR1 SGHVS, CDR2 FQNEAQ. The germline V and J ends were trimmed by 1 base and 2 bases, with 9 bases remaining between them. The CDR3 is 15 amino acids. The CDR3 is CASSLGRVPGNTIYF. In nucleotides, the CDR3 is TGTGCCAGCAGCTTAGGTCGGGTCCCTGGAAACACCATATATTTT.

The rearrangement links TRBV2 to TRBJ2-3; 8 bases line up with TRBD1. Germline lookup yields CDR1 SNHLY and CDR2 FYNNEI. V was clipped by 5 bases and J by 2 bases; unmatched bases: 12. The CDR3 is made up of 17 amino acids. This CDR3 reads CASSNRGAGAYTDTQYF. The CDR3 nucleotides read TGTGCCAGCAGTAACAGGGGGGCAGGGGCGTACACAGATACGCAGTATTTT.

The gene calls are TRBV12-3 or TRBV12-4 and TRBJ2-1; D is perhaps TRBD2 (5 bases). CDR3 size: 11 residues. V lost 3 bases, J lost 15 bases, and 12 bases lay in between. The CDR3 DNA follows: TGTGCCAGCAGTTTCGAGAGGGTGATGTTCTTC. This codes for CASSFERVMFF.

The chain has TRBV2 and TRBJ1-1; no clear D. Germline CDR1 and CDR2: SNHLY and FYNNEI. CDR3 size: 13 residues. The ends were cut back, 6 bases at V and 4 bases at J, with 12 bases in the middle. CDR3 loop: CASSLGGVTEAFF. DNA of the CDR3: TGTGCCAGCAGCCTCGGCGGGGTCACTGAAGCTTTCTTT.

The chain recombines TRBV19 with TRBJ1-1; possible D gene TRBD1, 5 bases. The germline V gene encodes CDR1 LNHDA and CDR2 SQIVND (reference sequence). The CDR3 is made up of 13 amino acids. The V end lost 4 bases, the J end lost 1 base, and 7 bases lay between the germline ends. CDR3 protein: CASSTGWNTEAFF. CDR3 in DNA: TGTGCCAGTAGTACAGGGTGGAACACTGAAGCTTTCTTT.

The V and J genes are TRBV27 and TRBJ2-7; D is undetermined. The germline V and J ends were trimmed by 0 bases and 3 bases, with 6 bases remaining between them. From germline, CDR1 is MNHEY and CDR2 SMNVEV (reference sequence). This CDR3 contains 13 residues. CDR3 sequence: CASSLSPSYEQYF. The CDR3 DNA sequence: TGTGCCAGCAGTTTATCTCCCAGCTACGAGCAGTACTTC.

CDR3 protein: CASSVGQGAGQPQHF. CDR3 bases: TGTGCCAGCAGCGTGGGACAGGGGGCTGGACAGCCCCAGCATTTT. This chain joins TRBV9 and TRBJ1-5; TRBD1 aligns across 12 bases. There are 15 residues in the CDR3. V was clipped by 2 bases and J by 7 bases; unmatched bases: 4. Germline CDR1 reads SGDLS; CDR2 reads YYNGEE.

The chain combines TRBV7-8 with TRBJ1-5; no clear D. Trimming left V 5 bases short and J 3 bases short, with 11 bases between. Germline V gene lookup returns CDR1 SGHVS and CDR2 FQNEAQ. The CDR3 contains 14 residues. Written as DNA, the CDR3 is TGTGCCAGCAGCCCCGGAGGGTACAATCAGCCCCAGCATTTT. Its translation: CASSPGGYNQPQHF.

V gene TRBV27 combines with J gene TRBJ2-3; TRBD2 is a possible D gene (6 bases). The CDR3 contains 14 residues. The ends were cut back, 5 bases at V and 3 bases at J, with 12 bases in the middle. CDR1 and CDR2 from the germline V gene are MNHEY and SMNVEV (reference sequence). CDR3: CASSTGDQTDTQYF. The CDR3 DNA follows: TGTGCCAGCAGTACGGGGGATCAAACAGATACGCAGTATTTT.

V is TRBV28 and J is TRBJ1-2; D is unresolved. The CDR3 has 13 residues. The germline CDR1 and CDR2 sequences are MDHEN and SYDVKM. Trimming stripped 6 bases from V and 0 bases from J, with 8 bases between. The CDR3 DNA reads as TGTGCCAGCAGCCTCACTGCTAACTATGGCTACACCTTC. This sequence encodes CASSLTANYGYTF.

The CDR3 sequence: CASSSVPRRGNYGYTF. The CDR3 DNA is TGTGCCAGCAGTTCGGTCCCGAGACGGGGAAACTATGGCTACACCTTC. The V call is TRBV27, the J call TRBJ1-2; D unclear. V was clipped by 4 bases and J by 2 bases, with 17 bases between them. CDR3 length equals 16 residues. Germline V CDR1 and CDR2: MNHEY, SMNVEV (reference sequence).

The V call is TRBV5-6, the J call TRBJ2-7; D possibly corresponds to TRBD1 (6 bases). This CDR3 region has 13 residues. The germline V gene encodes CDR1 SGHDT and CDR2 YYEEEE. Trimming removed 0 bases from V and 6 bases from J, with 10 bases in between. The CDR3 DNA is TGTGCCAGCAGCTTGGGACAGGCGTCCGAGCAGTACTTC. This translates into CASSLGQASEQYF.

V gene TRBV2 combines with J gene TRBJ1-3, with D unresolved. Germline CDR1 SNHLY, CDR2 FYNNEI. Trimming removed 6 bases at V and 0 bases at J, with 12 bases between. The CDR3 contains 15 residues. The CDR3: CASSAEAFSGNTIYF. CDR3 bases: TGTGCCAGCAGCGCCGAGGCCTTCTCTGGAAACACCATATATTTT.

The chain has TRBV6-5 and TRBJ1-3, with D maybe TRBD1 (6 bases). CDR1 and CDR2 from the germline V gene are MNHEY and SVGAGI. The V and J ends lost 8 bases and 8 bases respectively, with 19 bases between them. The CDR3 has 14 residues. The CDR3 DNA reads TGTGCCAGCGGAACCGGGACAACTTGGGACACCATATATTTT. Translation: CASGTGTTWDTIYF.

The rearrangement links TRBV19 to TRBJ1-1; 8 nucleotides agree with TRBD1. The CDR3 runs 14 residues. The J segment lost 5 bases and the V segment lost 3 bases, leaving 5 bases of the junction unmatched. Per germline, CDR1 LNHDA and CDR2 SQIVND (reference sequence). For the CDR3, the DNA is TGTGCCAGTAGTATCCAGGGGGCGGGAACTGAAGCTTTCTTT. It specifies CASSIQGAGTEAFF.

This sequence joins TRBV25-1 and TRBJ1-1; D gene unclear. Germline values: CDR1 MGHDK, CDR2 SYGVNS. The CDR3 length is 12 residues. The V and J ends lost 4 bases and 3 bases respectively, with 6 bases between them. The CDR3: CASSGLYTEAFF. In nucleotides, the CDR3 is TGTGCCAGCAGTGGACTCTACACTGAAGCTTTCTTT.

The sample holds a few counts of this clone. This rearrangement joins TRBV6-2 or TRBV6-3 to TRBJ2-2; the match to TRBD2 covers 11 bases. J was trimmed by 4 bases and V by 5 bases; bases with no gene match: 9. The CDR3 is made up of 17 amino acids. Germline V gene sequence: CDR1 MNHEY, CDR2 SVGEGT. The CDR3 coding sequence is TGTGCCAGCAGTACCATACTAGCGGGGGACCCCACCGGGGAGCTGTTTTTT. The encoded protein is CASSTILAGDPTGELFF.

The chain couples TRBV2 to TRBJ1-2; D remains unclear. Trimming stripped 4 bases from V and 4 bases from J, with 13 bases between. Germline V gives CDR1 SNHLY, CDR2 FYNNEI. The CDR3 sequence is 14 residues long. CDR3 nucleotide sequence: TGTGCCAGCAGTGGTAGAGGGAGGAGCTATGGCTACACCTTC. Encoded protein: CASSGRGRSYGYTF.

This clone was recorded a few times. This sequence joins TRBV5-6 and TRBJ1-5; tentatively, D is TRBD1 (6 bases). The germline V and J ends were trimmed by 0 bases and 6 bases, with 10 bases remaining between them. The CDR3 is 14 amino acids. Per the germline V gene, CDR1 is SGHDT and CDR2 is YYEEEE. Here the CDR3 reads CASSLATGSQPQHF. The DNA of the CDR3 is TGTGCCAGCAGCTTGGCCACAGGGTCTCAGCCCCAGCATTTT.

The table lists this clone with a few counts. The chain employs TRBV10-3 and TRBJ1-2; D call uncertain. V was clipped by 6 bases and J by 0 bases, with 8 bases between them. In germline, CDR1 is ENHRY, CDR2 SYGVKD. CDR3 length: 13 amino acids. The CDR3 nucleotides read TGTGCCATCAGGCAGACACCTAACTATGGCTACACCTTC. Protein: CAIRQTPNYGYTF.

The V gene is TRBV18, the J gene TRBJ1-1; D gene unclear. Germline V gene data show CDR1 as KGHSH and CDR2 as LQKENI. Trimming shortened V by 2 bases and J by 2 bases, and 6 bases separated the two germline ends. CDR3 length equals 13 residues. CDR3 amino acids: CASSPSSNTEAFF. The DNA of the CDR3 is TGTGCCAGCTCACCATCCTCTAACACTGAAGCTTTCTTT.

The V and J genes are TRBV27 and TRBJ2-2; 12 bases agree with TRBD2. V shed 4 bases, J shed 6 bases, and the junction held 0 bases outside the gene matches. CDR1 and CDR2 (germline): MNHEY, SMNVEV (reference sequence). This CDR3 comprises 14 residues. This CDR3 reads CASSWTSGAGELFF. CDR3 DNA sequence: TGTGCCAGCAGTTGGACTAGCGGGGCCGGGGAGCTGTTTTTT.

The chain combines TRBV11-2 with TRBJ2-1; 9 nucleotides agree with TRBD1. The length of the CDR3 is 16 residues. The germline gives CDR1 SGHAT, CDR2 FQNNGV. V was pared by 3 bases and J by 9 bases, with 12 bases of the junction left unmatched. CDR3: CASSLDPGQGVSEQFF. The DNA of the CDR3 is TGTGCCAGCAGCTTGGACCCGGGACAGGGAGTTAGTGAGCAGTTCTTC. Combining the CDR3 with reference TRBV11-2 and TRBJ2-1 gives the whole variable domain EAGVAQSPRYKIIEKRQSVAFWCNPISGHATLYWYQQILGQGPKLLIQFQNNGVVDDSQLPKDRFSAERLKGVDSTLKIQPAKLEDSAVYLCASSLDPGQGVSEQFFGPGTRLTVL.

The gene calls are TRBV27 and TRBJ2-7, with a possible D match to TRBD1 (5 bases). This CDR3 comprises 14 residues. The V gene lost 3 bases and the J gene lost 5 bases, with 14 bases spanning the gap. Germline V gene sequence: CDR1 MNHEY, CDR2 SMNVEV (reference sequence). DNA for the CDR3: TGTGCCAGCAGTTTCGCGGTAGGGGCCAACGAGCAGTACTTC. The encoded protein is CASSFAVGANEQYF.

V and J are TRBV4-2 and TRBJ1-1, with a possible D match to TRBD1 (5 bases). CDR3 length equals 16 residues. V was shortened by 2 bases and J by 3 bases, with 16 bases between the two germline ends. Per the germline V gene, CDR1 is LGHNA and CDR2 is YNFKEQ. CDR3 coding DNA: TGTGCCAGCAGCCAACCCTGGGGGGGGGTAGACACTGAAGCTTTCTTT. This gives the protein CASSQPWGGVDTEAFF.

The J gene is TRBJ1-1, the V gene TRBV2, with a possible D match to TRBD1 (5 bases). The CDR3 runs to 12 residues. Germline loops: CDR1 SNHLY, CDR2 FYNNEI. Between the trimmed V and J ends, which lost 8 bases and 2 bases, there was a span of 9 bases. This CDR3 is CASQDTNTEAFF. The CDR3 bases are TGTGCCAGCCAGGACACTAACACTGAAGCTTTCTTT.

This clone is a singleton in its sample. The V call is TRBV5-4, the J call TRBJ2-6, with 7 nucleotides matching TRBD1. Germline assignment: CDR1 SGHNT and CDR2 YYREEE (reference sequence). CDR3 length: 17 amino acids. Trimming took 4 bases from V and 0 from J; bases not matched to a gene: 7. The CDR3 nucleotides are TGTGCCAGCAGCCTCGGACAGGCCGGCTCTGGGGCCAACGTCCTGACTTTC. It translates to CASSLGQAGSGANVLTF.

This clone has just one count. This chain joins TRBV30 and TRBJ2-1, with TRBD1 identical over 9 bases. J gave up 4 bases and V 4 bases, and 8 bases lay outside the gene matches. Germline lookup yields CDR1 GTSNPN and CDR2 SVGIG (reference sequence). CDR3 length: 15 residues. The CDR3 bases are TGTGCCTGGATTCAACCGGGACAGGGATACAATGAGCAGTTCTTC. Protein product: CAWIQPGQGYNEQFF.

The CDR3 sequence is CASSFQRQGAQHF. The CDR3 bases are TGTGCCAGTAGTTTCCAGAGACAGGGGGCCCAGCATTTT. The V and J genes are TRBV19 and TRBJ1-5; 9 bases map to TRBD1. The trim removed 5 bases at V and 11 bases at J, leaving 7 bases unmatched. CDR3 length: 13 amino acids. Germline V gene data show CDR1 as LNHDA and CDR2 as SQIVND (reference sequence).

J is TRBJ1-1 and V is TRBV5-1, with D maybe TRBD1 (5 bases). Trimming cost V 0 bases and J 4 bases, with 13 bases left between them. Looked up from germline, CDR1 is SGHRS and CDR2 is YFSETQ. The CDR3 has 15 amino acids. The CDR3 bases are TGCGCCAGCAGCTTGGAGGGGACTCGGGCCACTGAAGCTTTCTTT. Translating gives CASSLEGTRATEAFF. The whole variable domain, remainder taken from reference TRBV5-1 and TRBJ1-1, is KAGVTQTPRYLIKTRGQQVTLSCSPISGHRSVSWYQQTPGQGLQFLFEYFSETQRNKGNFPGRFSGRQFSNSRSEMNVSTLELGDSALYLCASSLEGTRATEAFFGQGTRLTVV.

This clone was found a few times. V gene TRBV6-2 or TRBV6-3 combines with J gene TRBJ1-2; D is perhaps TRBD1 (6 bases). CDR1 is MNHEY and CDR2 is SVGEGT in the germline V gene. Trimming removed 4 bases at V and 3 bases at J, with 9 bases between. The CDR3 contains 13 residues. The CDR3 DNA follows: TGTGCCAGCAGTTGGGGGCGCGACTATGGCTACACCTTC. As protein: CASSWGRDYGYTF.

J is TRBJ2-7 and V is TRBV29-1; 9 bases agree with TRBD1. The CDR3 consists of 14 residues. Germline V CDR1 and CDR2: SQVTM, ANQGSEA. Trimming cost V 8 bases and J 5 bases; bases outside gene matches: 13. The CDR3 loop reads CSLPPGQGIDEQYF. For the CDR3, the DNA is TGCAGCCTCCCCCCGGGACAGGGAATTGACGAGCAGTACTTC.